This T cell receptor (beta chain) was identified during a study of blood T cell repertoires in COVID-19. For the study at large: The United States, Italy and Spain supplied acute and convalescent COVID-19 samples. PBMCs, B-cell-depleted T cells, or T cells were the source of the cDNA or gDNA that made up the material.

Germline CDR1 MGHRA, CDR2 YSYEKL. CDR3 length: 17 amino acids. V shed 0 bases and J 2 bases; nucleotides not matched to a gene: 6. Study processing details: It was from reference gene primer amplification that nucleated cell counts were estimated. Repertoires were generated with immunoSEQ multiplex PCR, while TCRdb's copy carries only in-frame clones and drops some. The DNA was the basis for D and trimming; V, J and clone size are from that table. The sample has some 87,000 clones, more than 80% seen once. Source material: peripheral blood. This clonotype originated in a human donor in a cohort sampled during active COVID-19. The chain joins TRBV4-1 to TRBJ2-3; 9 bases match TRBD2. This chain's CDR3 is CASSQELTSGFTDTQYF. The CDR3 DNA is TGCGCCAGCAGCCAAGAATTGACTAGCGGATTCACAGATACGCAGTATTTT.